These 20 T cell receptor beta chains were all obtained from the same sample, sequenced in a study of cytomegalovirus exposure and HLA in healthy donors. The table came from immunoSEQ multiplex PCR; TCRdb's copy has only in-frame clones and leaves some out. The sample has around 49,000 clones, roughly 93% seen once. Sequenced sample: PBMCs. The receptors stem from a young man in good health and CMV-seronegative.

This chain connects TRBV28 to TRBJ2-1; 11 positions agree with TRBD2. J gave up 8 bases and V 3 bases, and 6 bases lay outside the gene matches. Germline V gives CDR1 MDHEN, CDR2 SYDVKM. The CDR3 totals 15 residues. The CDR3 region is CASSLLAGGIYEQFF. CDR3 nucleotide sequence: TGTGCCAGCAGTTTGCTAGCGGGAGGAATCTATGAGCAGTTCTTC.

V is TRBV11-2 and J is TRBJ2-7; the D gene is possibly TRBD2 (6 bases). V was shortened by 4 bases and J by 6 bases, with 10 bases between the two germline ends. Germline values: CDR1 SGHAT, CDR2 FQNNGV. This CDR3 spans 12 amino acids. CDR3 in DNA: TGTGCCAGCAGCTCTCAGGGAGGCGAGCAGTACTTC. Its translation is CASSSQGGEQYF. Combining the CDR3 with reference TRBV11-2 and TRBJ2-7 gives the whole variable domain EAGVAQSPRYKIIEKRQSVAFWCNPISGHATLYWYQQILGQGPKLLIQFQNNGVVDDSQLPKDRFSAERLKGVDSTLKIQPAKLEDSAVYLCASSSQGGEQYFGPGTRLTVT.

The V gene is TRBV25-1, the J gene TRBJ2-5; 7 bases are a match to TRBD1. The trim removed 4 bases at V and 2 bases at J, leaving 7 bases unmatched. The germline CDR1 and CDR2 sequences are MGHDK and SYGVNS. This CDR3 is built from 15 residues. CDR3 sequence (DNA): TGTGCCAGCAGTGCCACAGGGGCCATTCAAGAGACCCAGTACTTC. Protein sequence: CASSATGAIQETQYF.

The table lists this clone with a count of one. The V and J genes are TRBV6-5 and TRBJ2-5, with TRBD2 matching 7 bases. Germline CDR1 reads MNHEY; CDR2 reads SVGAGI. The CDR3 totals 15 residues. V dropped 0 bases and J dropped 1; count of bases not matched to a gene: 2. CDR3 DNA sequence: TGTGCCAGCAGTTACTCGGGACTACGCCAAGAGACCCAGTACTTC. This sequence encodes CASSYSGLRQETQYF.

CDR3 DNA sequence: TGTGCCAGCAGGATAACAGGGGGCTATGGTGGCTACACCTTC. It encodes CASRITGGYGGYTF. The J gene is TRBJ1-2, the V gene TRBV28; 9 bases align to TRBD1. After removal of 6 bases from V and 7 bases from J, the junction contained 9 bases not matched to a gene. CDR3 length: 14 amino acids. Per germline, CDR1 MDHEN and CDR2 SYDVKM.

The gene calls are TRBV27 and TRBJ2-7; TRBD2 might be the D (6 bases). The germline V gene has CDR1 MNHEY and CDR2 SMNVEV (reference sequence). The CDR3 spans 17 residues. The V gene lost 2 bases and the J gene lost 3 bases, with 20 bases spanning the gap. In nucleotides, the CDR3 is TGTGCCAGCAGTTTAATCCCCGGGACCTCGCGGGACTACGAGCAGTACTTC. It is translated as CASSLIPGTSRDYEQYF.

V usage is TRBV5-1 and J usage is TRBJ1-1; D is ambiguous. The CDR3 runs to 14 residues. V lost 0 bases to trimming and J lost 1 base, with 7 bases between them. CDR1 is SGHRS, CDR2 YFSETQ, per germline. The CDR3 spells CASSLEPSNTEAFF. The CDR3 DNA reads TGCGCCAGCAGCTTGGAGCCGTCGAACACTGAAGCTTTCTTT. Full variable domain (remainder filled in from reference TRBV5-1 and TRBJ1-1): KAGVTQTPRYLIKTRGQQVTLSCSPISGHRSVSWYQQTPGQGLQFLFEYFSETQRNKGNFPGRFSGRQFSNSRSEMNVSTLELGDSALYLCASSLEPSNTEAFFGQGTRLTVV.

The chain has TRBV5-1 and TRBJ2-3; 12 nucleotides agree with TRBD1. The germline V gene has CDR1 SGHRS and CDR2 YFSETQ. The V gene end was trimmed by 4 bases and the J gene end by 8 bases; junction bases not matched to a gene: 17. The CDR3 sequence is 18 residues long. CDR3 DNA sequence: TGCGCCAGCAGCAGCCGGGACAGGGGGCCCAGTACTATCGGTACGCAGTATTTT. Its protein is CASSSRDRGPSTIGTQYF. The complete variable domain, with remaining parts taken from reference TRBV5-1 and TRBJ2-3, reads KAGVTQTPRYLIKTRGQQVTLSCSPISGHRSVSWYQQTPGQGLQFLFEYFSETQRNKGNFPGRFSGRQFSNSRSEMNVSTLELGDSALYLCASSSRDRGPSTIGTQYFGPGTRLTVL.

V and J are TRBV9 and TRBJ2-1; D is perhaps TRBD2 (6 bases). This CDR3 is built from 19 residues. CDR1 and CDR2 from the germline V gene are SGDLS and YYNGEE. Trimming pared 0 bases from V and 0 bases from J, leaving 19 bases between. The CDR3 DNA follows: TGTGCCAGCAGCGTAGCTGGGGGAGGCCTCTTAAGCTCCTACAATGAGCAGTTCTTC. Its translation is CASSVAGGGLLSSYNEQFF.

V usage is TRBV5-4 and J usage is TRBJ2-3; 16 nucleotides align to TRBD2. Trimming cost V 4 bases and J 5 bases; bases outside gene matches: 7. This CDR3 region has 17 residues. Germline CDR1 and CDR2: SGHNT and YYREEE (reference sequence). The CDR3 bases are TGTGCCAGCAGCCCGGGACTAGCGGGAGGGAACCTAGATACGCAGTATTTT. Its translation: CASSPGLAGGNLDTQYF.

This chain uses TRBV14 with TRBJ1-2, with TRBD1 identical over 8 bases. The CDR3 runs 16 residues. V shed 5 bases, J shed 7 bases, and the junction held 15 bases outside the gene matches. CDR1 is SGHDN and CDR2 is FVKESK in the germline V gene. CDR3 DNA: TGTGCCAGCAGCATAAGAACAGCCAGGGGGCAGCGTGGCTACACCTTC. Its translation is CASSIRTARGQRGYTF.

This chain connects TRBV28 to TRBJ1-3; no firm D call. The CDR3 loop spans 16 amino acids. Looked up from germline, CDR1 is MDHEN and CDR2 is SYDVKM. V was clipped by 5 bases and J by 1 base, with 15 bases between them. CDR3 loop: CASSVTPGGSGNTIYF. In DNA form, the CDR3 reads TGTGCCAGCAGTGTAACCCCGGGAGGGTCTGGAAACACCATATATTTT.

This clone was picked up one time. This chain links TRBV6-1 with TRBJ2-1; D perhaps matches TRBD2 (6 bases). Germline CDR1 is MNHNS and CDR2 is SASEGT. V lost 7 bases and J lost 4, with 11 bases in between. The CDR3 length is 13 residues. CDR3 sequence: CASIGRQYNEQFF. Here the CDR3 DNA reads TGTGCCAGCATCGGGAGACAGTACAATGAGCAGTTCTTC.

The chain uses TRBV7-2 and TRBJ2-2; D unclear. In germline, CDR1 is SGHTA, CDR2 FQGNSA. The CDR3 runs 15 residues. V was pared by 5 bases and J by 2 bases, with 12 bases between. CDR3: CASSKAVSNTGELFF. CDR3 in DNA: TGTGCCAGCAGCAAAGCCGTTTCTAACACCGGGGAGCTGTTTTTT.

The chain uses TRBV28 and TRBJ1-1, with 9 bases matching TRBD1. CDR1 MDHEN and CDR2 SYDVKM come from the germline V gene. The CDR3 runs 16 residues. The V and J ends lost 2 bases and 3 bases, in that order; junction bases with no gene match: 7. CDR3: CASSLASRDRDTEAFF. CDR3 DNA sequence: TGTGCCAGCAGTTTAGCATCCCGGGACAGGGACACTGAAGCTTTCTTT.

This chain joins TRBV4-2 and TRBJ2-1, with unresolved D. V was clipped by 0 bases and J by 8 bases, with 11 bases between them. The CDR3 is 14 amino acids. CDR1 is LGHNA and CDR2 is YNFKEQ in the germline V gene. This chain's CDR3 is CASSQDRPEDEQFF. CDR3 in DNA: TGTGCCAGCAGCCAAGATAGGCCCGAGGATGAGCAGTTCTTC.

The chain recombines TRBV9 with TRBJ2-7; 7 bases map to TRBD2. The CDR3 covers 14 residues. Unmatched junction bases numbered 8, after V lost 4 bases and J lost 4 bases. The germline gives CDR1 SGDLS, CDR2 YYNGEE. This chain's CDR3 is CASSQGAGRYEQYF. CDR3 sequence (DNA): TGTGCCAGCAGCCAAGGAGCGGGAAGGTACGAGCAGTACTTC.

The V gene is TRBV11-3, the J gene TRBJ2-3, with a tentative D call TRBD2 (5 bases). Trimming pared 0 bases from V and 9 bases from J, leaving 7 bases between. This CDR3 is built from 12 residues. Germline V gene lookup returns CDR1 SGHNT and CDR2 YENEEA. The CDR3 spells CASSLDPGTQYF. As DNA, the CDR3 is TGTGCCAGCAGCTTAGACCCGGGGACGCAGTATTTT.

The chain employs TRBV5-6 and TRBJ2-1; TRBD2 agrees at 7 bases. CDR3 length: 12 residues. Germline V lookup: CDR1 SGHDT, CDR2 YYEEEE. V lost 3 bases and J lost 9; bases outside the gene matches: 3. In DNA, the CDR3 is TGTGCCAGCAGCTGGGACTATATTGAGCAGTTCTTC. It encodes CASSWDYIEQFF.

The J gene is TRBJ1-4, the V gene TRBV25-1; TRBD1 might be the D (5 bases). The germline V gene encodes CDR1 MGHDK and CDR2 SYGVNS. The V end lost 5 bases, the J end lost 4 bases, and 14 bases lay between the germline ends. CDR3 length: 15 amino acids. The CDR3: CASSSHRSNNEKLFF. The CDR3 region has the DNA TGTGCCAGCAGTTCCCACAGGTCCAATAATGAAAAACTGTTTTTT.